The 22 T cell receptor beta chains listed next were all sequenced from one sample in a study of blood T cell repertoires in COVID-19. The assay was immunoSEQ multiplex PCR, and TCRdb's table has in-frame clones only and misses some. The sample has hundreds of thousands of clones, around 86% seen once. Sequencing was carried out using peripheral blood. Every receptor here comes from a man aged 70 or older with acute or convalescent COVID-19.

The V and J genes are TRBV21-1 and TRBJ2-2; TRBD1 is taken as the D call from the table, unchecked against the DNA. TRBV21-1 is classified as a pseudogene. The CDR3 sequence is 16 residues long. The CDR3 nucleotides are TGTGCCAGCAGCGGTGACAGGAAGCGTCTGACCGGGGAGCTGTTTTTT. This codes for CASSGDRKRLTGELFF.

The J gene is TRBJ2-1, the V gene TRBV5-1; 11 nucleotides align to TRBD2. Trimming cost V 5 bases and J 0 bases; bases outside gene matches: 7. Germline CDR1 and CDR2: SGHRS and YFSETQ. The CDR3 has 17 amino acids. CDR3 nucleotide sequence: TGCGCCAGCAGTCGACTAGCGGGGAGAAGCTCCTACAATGAGCAGTTCTTC. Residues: CASSRLAGRSSYNEQFF. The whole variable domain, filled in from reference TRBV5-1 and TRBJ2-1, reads KAGVTQTPRYLIKTRGQQVTLSCSPISGHRSVSWYQQTPGQGLQFLFEYFSETQRNKGNFPGRFSGRQFSNSRSEMNVSTLELGDSALYLCASSRLAGRSSYNEQFFGPGTRLTVL.

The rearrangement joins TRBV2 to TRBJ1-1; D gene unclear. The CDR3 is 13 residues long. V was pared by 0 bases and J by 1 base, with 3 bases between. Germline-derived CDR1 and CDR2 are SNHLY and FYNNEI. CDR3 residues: CASSEARNTEAFF. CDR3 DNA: TGTGCCAGCAGTGAAGCTAGGAACACTGAAGCTTTCTTT. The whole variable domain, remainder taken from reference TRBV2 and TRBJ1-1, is EPEVTQTPSHQVTQMGQEVILRCVPISNHLYFYWYRQILGQKVEFLVSFYNNEISEKSEIFDDQFSVERPDGSNFTLKIRSTKLEDSAMYFCASSEARNTEAFFGQGTRLTVV.

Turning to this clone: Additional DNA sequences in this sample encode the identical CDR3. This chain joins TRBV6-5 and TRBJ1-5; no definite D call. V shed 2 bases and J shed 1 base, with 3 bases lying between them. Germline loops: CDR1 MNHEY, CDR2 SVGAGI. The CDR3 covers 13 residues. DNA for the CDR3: TGTGCCAGCAGTTACGGCAGCAATCAGCCCCAGCATTTT. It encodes CASSYGSNQPQHF.

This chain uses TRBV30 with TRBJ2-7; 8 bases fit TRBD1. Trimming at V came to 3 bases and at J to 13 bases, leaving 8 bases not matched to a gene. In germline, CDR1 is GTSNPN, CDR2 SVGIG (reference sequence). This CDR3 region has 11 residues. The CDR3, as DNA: TGTGCCTGGAGGACGGACAGGGTCCGATACTTC. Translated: CAWRTDRVRYF.

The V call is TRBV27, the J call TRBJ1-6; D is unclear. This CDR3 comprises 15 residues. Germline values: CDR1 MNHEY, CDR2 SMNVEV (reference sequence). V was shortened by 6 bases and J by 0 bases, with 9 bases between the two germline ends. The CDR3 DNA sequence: TGTGCCAGCAGGCCGGAGGGCTCCTATAATTCACCCCTCCACTTT. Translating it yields CASRPEGSYNSPLHF.

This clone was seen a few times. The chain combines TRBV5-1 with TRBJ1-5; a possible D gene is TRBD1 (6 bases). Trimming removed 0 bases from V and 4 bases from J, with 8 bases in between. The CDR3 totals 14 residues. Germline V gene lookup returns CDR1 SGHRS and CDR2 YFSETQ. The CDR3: CASSLGQANQPQHF. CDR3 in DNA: TGCGCCAGCAGCTTGGGACAGGCTAATCAGCCCCAGCATTTT.

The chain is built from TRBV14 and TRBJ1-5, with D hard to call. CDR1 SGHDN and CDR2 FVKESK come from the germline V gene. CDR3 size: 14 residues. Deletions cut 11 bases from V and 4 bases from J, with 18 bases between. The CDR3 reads CAPSRGRWNQPQHF. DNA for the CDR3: TGTGCCCCATCCCGAGGGCGATGGAATCAGCCCCAGCATTTT.

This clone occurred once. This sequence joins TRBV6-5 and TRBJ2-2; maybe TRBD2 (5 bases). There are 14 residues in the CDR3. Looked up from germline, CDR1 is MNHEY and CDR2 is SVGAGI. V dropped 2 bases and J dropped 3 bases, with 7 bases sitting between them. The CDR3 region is CASSYRRYTGELFF. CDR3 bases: TGTGCCAGCAGTTACCGGAGGTACACCGGGGAGCTGTTTTTT.

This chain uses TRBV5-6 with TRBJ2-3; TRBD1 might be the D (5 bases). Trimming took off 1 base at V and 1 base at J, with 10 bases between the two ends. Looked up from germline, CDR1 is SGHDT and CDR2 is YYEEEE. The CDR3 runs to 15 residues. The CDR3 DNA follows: TGTGCCAGCAGCTTGAAGGGGCTGGGCACAGATACGCAGTATTTT. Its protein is CASSLKGLGTDTQYF.

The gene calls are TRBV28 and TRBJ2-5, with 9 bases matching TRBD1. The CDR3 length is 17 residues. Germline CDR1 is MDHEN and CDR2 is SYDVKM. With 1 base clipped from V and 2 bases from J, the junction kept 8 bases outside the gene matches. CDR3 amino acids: CASSLLNRGRRQETQYF. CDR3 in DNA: TGTGCCAGCAGTTTATTAAACAGGGGGCGAAGGCAAGAGACCCAGTACTTC. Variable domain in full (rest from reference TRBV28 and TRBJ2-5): DVKVTQSSRYLVKRTGEKVFLECVQDMDHENMFWYRQDPGLGLRLIYFSYDVKMKEKGDIPEGYSVSREKKERFSLILESASTNQTSMYLCASSLLNRGRRQETQYFGPGTRLLVL.

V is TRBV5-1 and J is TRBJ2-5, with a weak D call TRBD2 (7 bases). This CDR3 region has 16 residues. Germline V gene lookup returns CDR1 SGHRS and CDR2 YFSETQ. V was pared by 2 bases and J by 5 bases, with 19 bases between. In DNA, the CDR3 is TGCGCCAGCAGCTTAAACCTGGGGGGGGGCCGGGAGACCCAGTACTTC. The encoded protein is CASSLNLGGGRETQYF.

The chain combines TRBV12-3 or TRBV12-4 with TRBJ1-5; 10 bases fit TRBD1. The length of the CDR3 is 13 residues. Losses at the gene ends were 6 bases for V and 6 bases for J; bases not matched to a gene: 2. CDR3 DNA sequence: TGTGCCAGCAGCCGGGACAGGGGTCAGCCCCAGCATTTT. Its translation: CASSRDRGQPQHF.

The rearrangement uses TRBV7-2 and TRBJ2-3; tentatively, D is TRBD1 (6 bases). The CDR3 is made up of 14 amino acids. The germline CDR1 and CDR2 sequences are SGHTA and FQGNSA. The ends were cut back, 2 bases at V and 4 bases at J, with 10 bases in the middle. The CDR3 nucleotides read TGTGCCAGCAGCTTAAAGACAGGACCAGATACGCAGTATTTT. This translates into CASSLKTGPDTQYF.

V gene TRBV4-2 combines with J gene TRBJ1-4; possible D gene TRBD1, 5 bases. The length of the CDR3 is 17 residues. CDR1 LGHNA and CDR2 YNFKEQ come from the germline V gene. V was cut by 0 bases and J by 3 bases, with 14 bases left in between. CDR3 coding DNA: TGTGCCAGCAGCCAAGACCAGGGATATGTAGCTAATGAAAAACTGTTTTTT. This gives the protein CASSQDQGYVANEKLFF.

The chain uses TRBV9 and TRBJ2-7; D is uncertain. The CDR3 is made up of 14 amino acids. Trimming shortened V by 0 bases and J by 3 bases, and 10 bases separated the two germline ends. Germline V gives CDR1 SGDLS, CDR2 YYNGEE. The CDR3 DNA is TGTGCCAGCAGCGTAGAGGCAGGATTCTACGAGCAGTACTTC. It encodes CASSVEAGFYEQYF.

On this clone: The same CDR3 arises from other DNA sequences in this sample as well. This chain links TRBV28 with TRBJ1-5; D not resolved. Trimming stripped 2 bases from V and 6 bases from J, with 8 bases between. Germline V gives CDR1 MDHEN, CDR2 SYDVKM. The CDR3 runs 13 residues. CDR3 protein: CASSLLVGQPQHF. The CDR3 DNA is TGTGCCAGCAGTTTACTAGTAGGTCAGCCCCAGCATTTT. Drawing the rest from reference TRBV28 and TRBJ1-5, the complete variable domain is DVKVTQSSRYLVKRTGEKVFLECVQDMDHENMFWYRQDPGLGLRLIYFSYDVKMKEKGDIPEGYSVSREKKERFSLILESASTNQTSMYLCASSLLVGQPQHFGDGTRLSIL.

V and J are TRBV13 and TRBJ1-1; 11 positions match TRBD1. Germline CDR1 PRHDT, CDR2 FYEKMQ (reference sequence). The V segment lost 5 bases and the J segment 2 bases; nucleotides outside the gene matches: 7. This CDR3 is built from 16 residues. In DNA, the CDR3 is TGTGCCAGCAGCGCCTCCGGGACAGGGGGTAACACTGAAGCTTTCTTT. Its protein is CASSASGTGGNTEAFF.

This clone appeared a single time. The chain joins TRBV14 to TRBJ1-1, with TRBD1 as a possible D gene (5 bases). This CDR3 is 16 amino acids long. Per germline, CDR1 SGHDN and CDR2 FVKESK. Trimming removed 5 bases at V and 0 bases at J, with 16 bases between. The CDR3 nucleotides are TGTGCCAGCAGCACCCGGCAACAGGCGATGAACACTGAAGCTTTCTTT. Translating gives CASSTRQQAMNTEAFF.

The CDR3 reads CASSAIRKEAFF. The DNA for the CDR3 is TGTGCCAGCAGCGCAATCAGGAAAGAAGCTTTCTTT. The chain uses TRBV7-2 and TRBJ1-1; D gene ambiguous. This CDR3 region has 12 residues. From germline, CDR1 is SGHTA and CDR2 FQGNSA. V lost 5 bases and J lost 8, with 12 bases in between.

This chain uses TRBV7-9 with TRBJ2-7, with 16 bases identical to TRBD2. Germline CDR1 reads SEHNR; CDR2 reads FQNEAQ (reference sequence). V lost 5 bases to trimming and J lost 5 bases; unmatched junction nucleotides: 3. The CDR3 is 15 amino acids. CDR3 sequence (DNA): TGTGCCAGCAGCCCAGGGACTAGCGGGAGGGACGAGCAGTACTTC. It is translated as CASSPGTSGRDEQYF.

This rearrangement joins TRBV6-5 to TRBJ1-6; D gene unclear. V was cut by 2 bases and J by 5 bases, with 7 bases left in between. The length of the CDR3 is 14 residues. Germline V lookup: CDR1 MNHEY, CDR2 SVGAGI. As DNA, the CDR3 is TGTGCCAGCAGTTACACACGAAATAATTCACCCCTCCACTTT. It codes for CASSYTRNNSPLHF.